This T cell receptor (beta chain) is drawn from a study of cytomegalovirus exposure and HLA in healthy donors. The junction had 23 bases not matched to a gene; V was cut back by 3 bases and J by 3 bases. The CDR3 contains 20 residues. Germline-derived CDR1 and CDR2 are SGHRS and YFSETQ. With 60 Vbeta and 13 Jbeta primers, the PCR was carried out. Measured with immunoSEQ multiplex PCR; TCRdb has only the in-frame clones, and not every one. The sample lists 120,000 to 150,000 clones, 70% to 85% occurring once. General study findings and limits: Most subjects' HLA-A and HLA-B alleles were reportedly predicted from TCR beta sequences.

Of note for this clone: Its target is not known.

The sample was PBMCs. This sequence originates from a man aged 40-55 years in good health and CMV-seronegative. This chain connects TRBV5-1 to TRBJ2-7; TRBD2 aligns across 8 bases. The DNA for the CDR3 is TGCGCCAGCAGCTCCCATATAACCGAATGGCGGGCGGGAGGCCTCTACGAGCAGTACTTC. This translates into CASSSHITEWRAGGLYEQYF.